These 4 T cell receptor beta chains came from one sample sequenced in a study of human T cells and chemical hapten exposure. The time point here: healthy volunteer bleed at 2 weeks. Unfractionated whole blood yielded the extracted total RNA. Via MiXCR, TCRdb re-called the RACE reads, giving one row per CDR3 protein. The sample consists of approximately 90,000 distinct CDR3 sequences, about 8.7% of them appearing once. Sequences were obtained from whole blood. All receptors derive from a female donor in good health. Some clones in this sample may be carry-over from other donors' samples.

A note on this clonotype: A read error may be the cause here, since a much bigger clone is one base away. The CDR3 DNA reads TGTGCCGGCAGTTACAGTGGCCAAGAAAAACTGTTTTTT. Protein sequence: CAGSYSGQEKLFF. V usage is TRBV6-6 and J usage is TRBJ1-4, with D hard to call. Germline V gives CDR1 MNHNY, CDR2 SVGAGI (reference sequence). The CDR3 contains 13 residues.

The J gene is TRBJ2-5, the V gene TRBV6-6; D is uncertain. The CDR3 spans 15 residues. Trimming pared 6 bases from V and 5 bases from J, leaving 19 bases between. Germline V gene lookup returns CDR1 MNHNY and CDR2 SVGAGI (reference sequence). The DNA of the CDR3 is TGTGCCAGCAGCCCTCCTCTAGTGACCCGGGAGACCCAGTACTTC. Translation: CASSPPLVTRETQYF.

The chain is built from TRBV29-1 and TRBJ2-3; D is undetermined. The V gene lost 2 bases and the J gene lost 5 bases, with 2 bases spanning the gap. This CDR3 region has 10 residues. Germline CDR1 reads SQVTM; CDR2 reads ANQGSEA. This CDR3 is CSVEIDTQYF. CDR3 DNA: TGCAGCGTTGAAATAGATACGCAGTATTTT.

There are a few counts of this clonotype. V gene TRBV29-1 combines with J gene TRBJ2-1; D not certain. Trimming took 4 bases from V and 5 from J, leaving 6 bases between them. CDR1 and CDR2 (germline): SQVTM, ANQGSEA. This CDR3 comprises 11 residues. CDR3 region: CSVVKDNEQFF. CDR3 bases: TGCAGCGTTGTGAAAGACAATGAGCAGTTCTTC.